This T cell receptor (beta chain) was sequenced in a study of blood T cell repertoires in COVID-19. The CDR3 has 16 amino acids. Looked up from germline, CDR1 is LNHDA and CDR2 is SQIVND (reference sequence). The V segment lost 4 bases and the J segment 2 bases; nucleotides outside the gene matches: 6. Only in-frame clones appear in the TCRdb table, and some are missing; sequencing was by immunoSEQ multiplex PCR. The data show 250,000 to 350,000 clones, approximately 83% seen once. The specimen sequenced was PBMCs or T cells enriched from blood (not recorded which). The chain links TRBV19 to TRBJ1-1, with TRBD1 identical over 11 bases. The clonotype comes from a woman aged 25 to 39 who had recovered from COVID-19. The CDR3 bases are TGTGCCAGTAGTAGGGGGACAGGGGGAACCAACACTGAAGCTTTCTTT. Protein product: CASSRGTGGTNTEAFF. The variable domain in full, completed from reference TRBV19 and TRBJ1-1, reads DGGITQSPKYLFRKEGQNVTLSCEQNLNHDAMYWYRQDPGQGLRLIYYSQIVNDFQKGDIAEGYSVSREKKESFPLTVTSAQKNPTAFYLCASSRGTGGTNTEAFFGQGTRLTVV.